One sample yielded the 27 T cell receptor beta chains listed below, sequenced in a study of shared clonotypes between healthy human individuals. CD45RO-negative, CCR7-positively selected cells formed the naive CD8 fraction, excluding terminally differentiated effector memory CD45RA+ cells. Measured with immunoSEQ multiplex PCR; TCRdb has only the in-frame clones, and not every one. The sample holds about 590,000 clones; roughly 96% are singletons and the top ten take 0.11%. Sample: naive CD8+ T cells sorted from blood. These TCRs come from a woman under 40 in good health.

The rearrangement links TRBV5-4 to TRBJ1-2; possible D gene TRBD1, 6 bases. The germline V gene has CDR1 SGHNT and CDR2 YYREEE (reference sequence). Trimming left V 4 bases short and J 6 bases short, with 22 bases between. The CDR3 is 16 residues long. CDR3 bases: TGTGCCAGCAGCCTGGCAGTGAGGGGGGGGGCGCATGGCTACACCTTC. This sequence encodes CASSLAVRGGAHGYTF.

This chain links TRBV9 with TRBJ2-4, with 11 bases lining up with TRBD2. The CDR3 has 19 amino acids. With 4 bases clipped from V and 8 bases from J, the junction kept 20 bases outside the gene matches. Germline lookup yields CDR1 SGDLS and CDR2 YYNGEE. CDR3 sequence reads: CASSPRVSLAGGPEDIQYF. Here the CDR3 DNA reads TGTGCCAGCAGCCCTCGCGTGAGTTTAGCGGGAGGGCCTGAGGACATTCAGTACTTC.

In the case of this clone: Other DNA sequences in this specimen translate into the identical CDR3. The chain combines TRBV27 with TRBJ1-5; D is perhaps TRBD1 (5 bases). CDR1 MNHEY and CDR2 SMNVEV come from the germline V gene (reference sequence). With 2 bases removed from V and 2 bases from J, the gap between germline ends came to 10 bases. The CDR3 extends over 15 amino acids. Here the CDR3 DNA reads TGTGCCAGCAGTTTAACGGGAGGGGGCAATCAGCCCCAGCATTTT. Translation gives CASSLTGGGNQPQHF.

CDR3 bases: TGTGCCATCAGTGGGGGAGAGGGTACGAGGTATTTT. It translates to CAISGGEGTRYF. The chain joins TRBV10-3 to TRBJ2-3, with a weak D call TRBD2 (5 bases). There are 12 residues in the CDR3. V was cut by 4 bases and J by 14 bases, with 16 bases left in between. Germline V gene lookup returns CDR1 ENHRY and CDR2 SYGVKD.

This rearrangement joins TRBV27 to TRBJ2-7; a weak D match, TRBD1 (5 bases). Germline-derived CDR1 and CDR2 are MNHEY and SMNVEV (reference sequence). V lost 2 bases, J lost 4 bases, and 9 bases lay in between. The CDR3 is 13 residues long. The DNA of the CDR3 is TGTGCCAGCAGTTTAAATCCAGGGTACGAGCAGTACTTC. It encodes CASSLNPGYEQYF.

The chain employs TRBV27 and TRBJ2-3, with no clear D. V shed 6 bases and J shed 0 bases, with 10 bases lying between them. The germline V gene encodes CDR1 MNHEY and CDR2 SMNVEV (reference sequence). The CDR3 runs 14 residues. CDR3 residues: CASRVSFSTDTQYF. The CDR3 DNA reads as TGTGCCAGCAGGGTCAGCTTTAGCACAGATACGCAGTATTTT.

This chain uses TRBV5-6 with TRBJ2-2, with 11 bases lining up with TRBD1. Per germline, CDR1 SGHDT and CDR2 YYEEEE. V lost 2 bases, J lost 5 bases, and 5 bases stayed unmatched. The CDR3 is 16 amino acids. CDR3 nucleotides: TGTGCCAGCAGCTTTGTCGGGACAGGGGGTACCGGGGAGCTGTTTTTT. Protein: CASSFVGTGGTGELFF. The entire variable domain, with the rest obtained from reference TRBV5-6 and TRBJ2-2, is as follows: DAGVTQSPTHLIKTRGQQVTLRCSPKSGHDTVSWYQQALGQGPQFIFQYYEEEERQRGNFPDRFSGHQFPNYSSELNVNALLLGDSALYLCASSFVGTGGTGELFFGEGSRLTVL.

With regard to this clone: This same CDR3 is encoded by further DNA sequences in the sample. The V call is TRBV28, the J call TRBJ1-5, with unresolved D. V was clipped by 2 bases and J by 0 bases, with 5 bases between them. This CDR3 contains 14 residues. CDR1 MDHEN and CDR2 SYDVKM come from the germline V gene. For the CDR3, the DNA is TGTGCCAGCAGTTTACCGTATAGCAATCAGCCCCAGCATTTT. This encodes CASSLPYSNQPQHF.

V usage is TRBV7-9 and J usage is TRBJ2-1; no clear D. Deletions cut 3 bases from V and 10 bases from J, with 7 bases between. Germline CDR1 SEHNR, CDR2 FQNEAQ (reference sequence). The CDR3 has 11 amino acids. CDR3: CASSLSREQFF. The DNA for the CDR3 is TGTGCCAGCAGCTTGAGTCGAGAGCAGTTCTTC.

CDR3: CASSFFTSEYNEQFF. The CDR3 nucleotides are TGTGCCAGCAGTTTTTTTACTAGCGAGTACAATGAGCAGTTCTTC. V and J are TRBV27 and TRBJ2-1, with 7 bases fitting TRBD2. This CDR3 comprises 15 residues. V shed 3 bases, J shed 4 bases, and the junction held 6 bases outside the gene matches. Germline values: CDR1 MNHEY, CDR2 SMNVEV (reference sequence).

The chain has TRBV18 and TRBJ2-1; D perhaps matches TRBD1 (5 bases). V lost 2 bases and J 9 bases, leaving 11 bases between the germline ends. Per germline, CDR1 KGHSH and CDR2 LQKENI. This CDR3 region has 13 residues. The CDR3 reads CASSPMERGEQFF. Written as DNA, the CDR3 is TGTGCCAGCTCACCAATGGAAAGGGGTGAGCAGTTCTTC.

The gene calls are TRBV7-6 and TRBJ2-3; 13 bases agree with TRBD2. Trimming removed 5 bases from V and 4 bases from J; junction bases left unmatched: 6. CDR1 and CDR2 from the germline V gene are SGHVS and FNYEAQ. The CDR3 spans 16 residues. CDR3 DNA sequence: TGTGCCAGCAGCGCCCGGACTAGCGGGAGCGCAGATACGCAGTATTTT. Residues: CASSARTSGSADTQYF.

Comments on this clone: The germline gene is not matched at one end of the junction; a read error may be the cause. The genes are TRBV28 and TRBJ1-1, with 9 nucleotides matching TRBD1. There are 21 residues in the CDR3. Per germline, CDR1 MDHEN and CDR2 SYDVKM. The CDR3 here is CASRLPKAPRDRDLLSTEAFF. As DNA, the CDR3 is TGTGCCAGCCGTTTGCCCAAGGCCCCTCGGGACAGGGATTTATTGAGCACTGAAGCTTTCTTT.

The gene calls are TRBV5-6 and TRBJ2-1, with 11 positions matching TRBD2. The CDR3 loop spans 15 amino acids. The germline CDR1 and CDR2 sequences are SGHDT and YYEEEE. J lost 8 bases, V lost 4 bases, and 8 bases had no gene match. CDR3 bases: TGTGCCAGCAGCGTTACTAGCGGGAGTGCCGATGAGCAGTTCTTC. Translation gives CASSVTSGSADEQFF.

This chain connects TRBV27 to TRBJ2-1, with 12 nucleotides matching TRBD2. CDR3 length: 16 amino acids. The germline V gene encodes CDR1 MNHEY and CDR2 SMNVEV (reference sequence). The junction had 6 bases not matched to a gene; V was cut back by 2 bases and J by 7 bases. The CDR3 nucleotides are TGTGCCAGCAGTTTAATCCTAGCGGGAGGGCCGAATGAGCAGTTCTTC. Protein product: CASSLILAGGPNEQFF.

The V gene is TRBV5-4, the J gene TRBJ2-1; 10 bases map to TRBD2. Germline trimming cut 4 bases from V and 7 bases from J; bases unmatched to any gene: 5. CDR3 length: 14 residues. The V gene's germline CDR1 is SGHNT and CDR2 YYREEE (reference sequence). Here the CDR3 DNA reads TGTGCCAGCAGCCTAGCGGGAGTATCAAATGAGCAGTTCTTC. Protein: CASSLAGVSNEQFF. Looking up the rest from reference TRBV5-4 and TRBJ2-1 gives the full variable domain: ETGVTQSPTHLIKTRGQQVTLRCSSQSGHNTVSWYQQALGQGPQFIFQYYREEENGRGNFPPRFSGLQFPNYSSELNVNALELDDSALYLCASSLAGVSNEQFFGPGTRLTVL.

The CDR3 region is CASSGSGSRTYEQYF. CDR3 nucleotide sequence: TGTGCCAGCAGCGGATCCGGGAGTCGGACCTACGAGCAGTACTTC. The V gene is TRBV9, the J gene TRBJ2-7; D possibly corresponds to TRBD2 (6 bases). V was clipped by 3 bases and J by 2 bases, with 15 bases between them. The germline V gene has CDR1 SGDLS and CDR2 YYNGEE. The CDR3 covers 15 residues. The whole variable domain, remainder taken from reference TRBV9 and TRBJ2-7, is DSGVTQTPKHLITATGQRVTLRCSPRSGDLSVYWYQQSLDQGLQFLIQYYNGEERAKGNILERFSAQQFPDLHSELNLSSLELGDSALYFCASSGSGSRTYEQYFGPGTRLTVT.

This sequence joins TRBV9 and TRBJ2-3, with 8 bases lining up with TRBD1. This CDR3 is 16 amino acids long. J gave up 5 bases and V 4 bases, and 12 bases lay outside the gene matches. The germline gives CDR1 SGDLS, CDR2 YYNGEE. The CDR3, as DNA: TGTGCCAGCAGCCCAGGGACAGGAGGGTTGGTAGATACGCAGTATTTT. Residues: CASSPGTGGLVDTQYF.

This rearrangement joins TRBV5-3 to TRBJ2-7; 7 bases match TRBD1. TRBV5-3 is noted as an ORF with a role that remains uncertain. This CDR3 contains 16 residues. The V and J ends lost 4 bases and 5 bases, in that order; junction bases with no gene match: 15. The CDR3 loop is CARSPRGDRENDEQYF. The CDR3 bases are TGTGCCAGAAGCCCGAGGGGAGACAGGGAAAACGACGAGCAGTACTTC.

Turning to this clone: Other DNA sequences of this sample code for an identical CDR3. The DNA of the CDR3 is TGTGCCAGCAGCTTGAGCAATGAGCAGTTCTTC. It is translated as CASSLSNEQFF. The chain joins TRBV5-6 to TRBJ2-1; no reliable D call. V lost 1 base and J 6 bases, leaving 2 bases between the germline ends. Germline V gene sequence: CDR1 SGHDT, CDR2 YYEEEE. This CDR3 has 11 amino acids.

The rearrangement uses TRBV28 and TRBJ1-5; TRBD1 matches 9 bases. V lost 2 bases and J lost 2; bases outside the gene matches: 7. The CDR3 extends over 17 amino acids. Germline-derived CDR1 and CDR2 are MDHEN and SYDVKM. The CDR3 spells CASSLEGQGWGNQPQHF. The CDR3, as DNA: TGTGCCAGCAGTTTAGAGGGACAGGGCTGGGGCAATCAGCCCCAGCATTTT. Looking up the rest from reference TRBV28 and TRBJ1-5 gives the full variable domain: DVKVTQSSRYLVKRTGEKVFLECVQDMDHENMFWYRQDPGLGLRLIYFSYDVKMKEKGDIPEGYSVSREKKERFSLILESASTNQTSMYLCASSLEGQGWGNQPQHFGDGTRLSIL.

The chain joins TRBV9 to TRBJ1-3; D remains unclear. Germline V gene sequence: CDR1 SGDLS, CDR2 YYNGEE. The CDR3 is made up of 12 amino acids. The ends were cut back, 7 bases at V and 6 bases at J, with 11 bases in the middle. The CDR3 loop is CASAGDENTIYF. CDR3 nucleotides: TGTGCCAGCGCGGGCGATGAAAACACCATATATTTT.

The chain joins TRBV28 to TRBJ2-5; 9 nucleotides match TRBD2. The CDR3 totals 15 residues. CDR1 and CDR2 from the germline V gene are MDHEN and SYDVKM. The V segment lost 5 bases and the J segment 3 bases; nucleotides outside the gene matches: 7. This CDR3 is CASSRTSEDEETQYF. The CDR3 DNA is TGTGCCAGCAGTCGGACTAGCGAAGATGAAGAGACCCAGTACTTC. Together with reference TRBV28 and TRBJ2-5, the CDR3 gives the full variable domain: DVKVTQSSRYLVKRTGEKVFLECVQDMDHENMFWYRQDPGLGLRLIYFSYDVKMKEKGDIPEGYSVSREKKERFSLILESASTNQTSMYLCASSRTSEDEETQYFGPGTRLLVL.

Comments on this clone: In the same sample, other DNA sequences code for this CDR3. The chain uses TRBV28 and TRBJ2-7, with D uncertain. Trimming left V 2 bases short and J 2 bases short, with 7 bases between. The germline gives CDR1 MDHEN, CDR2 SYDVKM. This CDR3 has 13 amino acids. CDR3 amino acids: CASSLGGTYEQYF. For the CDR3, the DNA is TGTGCCAGCAGTTTAGGCGGAACCTACGAGCAGTACTTC.

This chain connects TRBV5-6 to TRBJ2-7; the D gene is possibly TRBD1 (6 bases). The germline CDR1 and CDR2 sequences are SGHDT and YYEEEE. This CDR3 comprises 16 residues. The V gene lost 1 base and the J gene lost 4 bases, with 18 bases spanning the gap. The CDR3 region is CASSLRAGVVAYEQYF. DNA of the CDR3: TGTGCCAGCAGCTTGCGGGCAGGGGTGGTTGCGTACGAGCAGTACTTC.

The chain's CDR3 is CASSRPQGLYGYTF. CDR3 DNA: TGTGCCAGCAGTCGACCACAGGGTCTCTATGGCTACACCTTC. The V gene is TRBV28, the J gene TRBJ1-2; maybe TRBD1 (6 bases). Germline lookup yields CDR1 MDHEN and CDR2 SYDVKM. The CDR3 length is 14 residues. V was clipped by 5 bases and J by 4 bases, with 14 bases between them.

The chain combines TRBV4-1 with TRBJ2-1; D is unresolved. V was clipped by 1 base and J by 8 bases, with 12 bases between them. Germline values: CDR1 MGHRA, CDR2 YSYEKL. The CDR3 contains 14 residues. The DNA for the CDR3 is TGCGCCAGCAGCCAAGGGTTAGAGTACCATGAGCAGTTCTTC. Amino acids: CASSQGLEYHEQFF.